The entry that follows covers one T cell receptor beta chain sequence. This entry comes from a study of tumor-infiltrating lymphocytes in localized non-small cell lung cancer. V was pared by 5 bases and J by 1 base, with 6 bases of the junction left unmatched. Germline loops: CDR1 SGHAT, CDR2 FQNNGV. The CDR3 runs to 17 residues. Sequenced by immunoSEQ multiplex PCR; TCRdb stores in-frame clones only, minus some. The table lists fewer than 20,000 clones, 73% of them singletons. The chain combines TRBV11-2 with TRBJ2-3; TRBD2 matches at 13 bases. The receptor comes from a human donor with non-small cell lung cancer. Material for sequencing was lung tumor tissue. The CDR3 DNA is TGTGCCAGCAGCCTTTGGACTAGCGGGGGTGGCACAGATACGCAGTATTTT. It is translated as CASSLWTSGGGTDTQYF. The full variable domain, in which reference TRBV11-2 and TRBJ2-3 provide the parts outside the CDR3, is EAGVAQSPRYKIIEKRQSVAFWCNPISGHATLYWYQQILGQGPKLLIQFQNNGVVDDSQLPKDRFSAERLKGVDSTLKIQPAKLEDSAVYLCASSLWTSGGGTDTQYFGPGTRLTVL.